This T cell receptor (beta chain) emerged from a study of cytomegalovirus exposure and HLA in healthy donors. Worth noting for this clone: The same CDR3 arises from other DNA sequences in this sample as well.

The PCR was carried out with 60 Vbeta primers and 13 Jbeta primers. Some clones are missing from TCRdb's copy, which holds only in-frame ones; the method was immunoSEQ multiplex PCR. The sample holds about 190,000 clones, over 70% seen once. With V trimmed by 4 bases and J by 6 bases, 8 bases remained unmatched. CDR1 and CDR2 from the germline V gene are SGDLS and YYNGEE. The length of the CDR3 is 15 residues. Source material: PBMCs. The origin of this receptor is a man aged 50-60 years in good health and CMV-seronegative. The chain employs TRBV9 and TRBJ1-5, with 9 bases identical to TRBD1. The DNA for the CDR3 is TGTGCCAGCAGCAAGACAGGGGGTGAAGGTCAGCCCCAGCATTTT. Protein: CASSKTGGEGQPQHF.